The 27 T cell receptor beta chains listed next were all sequenced from one sample in a study of blood T cell repertoires in COVID-19. TCRdb keeps only in-frame clones here, not all; method: immunoSEQ multiplex PCR. The sample includes 140,000 or so clones, approximately 88% of them seen just once. The specimen sequenced was peripheral blood. The receptors were sampled from a woman aged 45 to 65 with acute or convalescent COVID-19.

Concerning this clone itself: One end of the junction is discordant with germline, which a read error may explain. The CDR3 loop is CASRDPQGEQYF. CDR3 nucleotides: TGTGCCAGCCGTGATCCACAGGGCGAGCAGTACTTC. The rearrangement uses TRBV6-1 and TRBJ2-7; possibly TRBD1 for D (6 bases). Germline CDR1 and CDR2: MNHNS and SASEGT. The CDR3 loop spans 12 amino acids.

This clone was picked up a small number of times. The CDR3 DNA sequence: TGTGCCAGTAAGAATTCAGCGACGGATTACAATCAGCCCCAGCATTTT. Protein product: CASKNSATDYNQPQHF. The V call is TRBV19, the J call TRBJ1-5; D unclear. V shed 7 bases and J shed 3 bases, with 19 bases lying between them. This CDR3 is 16 amino acids long. Germline V lookup: CDR1 LNHDA, CDR2 SQIVND (reference sequence).

A few counts support this clone. The chain's CDR3 is CASSLTTGSRDWTYEQYF. The CDR3 bases are TGTGCCAGCAGCTTAACTACAGGGAGCCGAGATTGGACCTACGAGCAGTACTTC. V is TRBV11-2 and J is TRBJ2-7; D might be TRBD1 (6 bases). This CDR3 is built from 18 residues. Germline assignment: CDR1 SGHAT and CDR2 FQNNGV. V lost 2 bases, J lost 2 bases, and 22 bases lay in between.

This chain joins TRBV2 and TRBJ1-6, with D perhaps matching TRBD1 (5 bases). Germline V CDR1 and CDR2: SNHLY, FYNNEI. V was shortened by 3 bases and J by 13 bases, with 16 bases between the two germline ends. The CDR3 is made up of 14 amino acids. This CDR3 is CASSETASLGPLHF. The DNA for the CDR3 is TGTGCCAGCAGTGAGACAGCCTCGTTAGGGCCCCTCCACTTT.

The J gene is TRBJ1-5, the V gene TRBV12-5; TRBD1 aligns across 8 bases. Germline V gene data show CDR1 as LGHNT and CDR2 as FRNRAP. The trim removed 0 bases at V and 4 bases at J, leaving 11 bases unmatched. CDR3 size: 18 residues. This chain's CDR3 is CASGLVRTGGDRNQPQHF. CDR3 sequence (DNA): TGTGCTAGTGGTTTGGTACGTACAGGGGGAGACCGGAATCAGCCCCAGCATTTT. The full variable domain, its missing parts supplied by reference TRBV12-5 and TRBJ1-5, is DARVTQTPRHKVTEMGQEVTMRCQPILGHNTVFWYRQTMMQGLELLAYFRNRAPLDDSGMPKDRFSAEMPDATLATLKIQPSEPRDSAVYFCASGLVRTGGDRNQPQHFGDGTRLSIL.

The rearrangement joins TRBV6-5 to TRBJ2-1; 10 bases are a match to TRBD1. The CDR3 has 13 amino acids. CDR1 and CDR2 (germline): MNHEY, SVGAGI. V trimming: 6 bases; J trimming: 14 bases; junction bases outside the gene matches: 10. The CDR3 loop reads CASSSDPGTGEFF. Written as DNA, the CDR3 is TGTGCCAGCAGCTCTGACCCTGGGACAGGGGAGTTCTTC.

The chain links TRBV11-2 to TRBJ1-2; 9 positions agree with TRBD1. There are 15 residues in the CDR3. V dropped 1 base and J dropped 4; count of bases not matched to a gene: 4. CDR1 and CDR2 (germline): SGHAT, FQNNGV. CDR3 bases: TGTGCCAGCAGCTTAGCCCTGGGACAGGGCTATGGCTACACCTTC. Amino acid sequence: CASSLALGQGYGYTF.

This chain connects TRBV7-8 to TRBJ1-6, with unresolved D. The germline V and J ends were trimmed by 7 bases and 0 bases, with 7 bases remaining between them. The CDR3 spans 14 residues. Germline lookup yields CDR1 SGHVS and CDR2 FQNEAQ. The CDR3, as DNA: TGTGCCAGCAAGGAGAGCTCCTATAATTCACCCCTCCACTTT. Amino acid sequence: CASKESSYNSPLHF. The variable domain in full, completed from reference TRBV7-8 and TRBJ1-6, reads GAGVSQSPRYKVAKRGQDVALRCDPISGHVSLFWYQQALGQGPEFLTYFQNEAQLDKSGLPSDRFFAERPEGSVSTLKIQRTQQEDSAVYLCASKESSYNSPLHFGNGTRLTVT.

V is TRBV12-3 or TRBV12-4 and J is TRBJ2-1; no definite D call. V shed 2 bases and J shed 9 bases, with 5 bases lying between them. The CDR3 loop spans 11 amino acids. CDR3 coding DNA: TGTGCCAGCAGTTTACGGTCTGAGCAGTTCTTC. Its protein product is CASSLRSEQFF.

The chain links TRBV2 to TRBJ2-2, with 8 bases fitting TRBD2. Germline CDR1 and CDR2: SNHLY and FYNNEI. The CDR3 is 14 amino acids. V shed 3 bases and J 7 bases; nucleotides not matched to a gene: 4. This CDR3 reads CASSEGTSFGELFF. The CDR3 nucleotides read TGTGCCAGCAGTGAGGGGACTAGTTTCGGGGAGCTGTTTTTT.

The chain combines TRBV5-6 with TRBJ2-7; D not resolved. Trimming removed 4 bases from V and 6 bases from J, with 8 bases in between. Germline CDR1 is SGHDT and CDR2 is YYEEEE. CDR3 length equals 11 residues. The CDR3: CASSARVEQYF. The CDR3 nucleotides read TGTGCCAGCAGCGCCCGGGTCGAGCAGTACTTC.

CDR3 region: CASAGTAQAPQHF. CDR3 in DNA: TGTGCCAGCGCCGGGACAGCACAGGCGCCCCAGCATTTT. This chain connects TRBV25-1 to TRBJ1-5, with TRBD1 identical over 7 bases. With V trimmed by 8 bases and J by 9 bases, 10 bases remained unmatched. The CDR3 contains 13 residues. From germline, CDR1 is MGHDK and CDR2 SYGVNS.

This rearrangement joins TRBV2 to TRBJ1-6, with D perhaps TRBD1 (6 bases). V was shortened by 0 bases and J by 7 bases, with 10 bases between the two germline ends. The CDR3 sequence is 15 residues long. The V gene's germline CDR1 is SNHLY and CDR2 FYNNEI. This CDR3 is CASSEATGTNSPLHF. Written as DNA, the CDR3 is TGTGCCAGCAGTGAAGCAACAGGGACGAATTCACCCCTCCACTTT.

This chain joins TRBV5-6 and TRBJ2-1; D remains unclear. The V gene's germline CDR1 is SGHDT and CDR2 YYEEEE. The CDR3 consists of 17 residues. V gave up 3 bases and J gave up 0 bases, with 16 bases separating them. The CDR3 region has the DNA TGTGCCAGCAGCTGGTACCCCCGGGTCACCTCCTACAATGAGCAGTTCTTC. This encodes CASSWYPRVTSYNEQFF.

The V gene is TRBV5-8, the J gene TRBJ1-1; TRBD1 agrees at 11 bases. This CDR3 contains 15 residues. The germline CDR1 and CDR2 sequences are SGHTS and YDEGEE. V was clipped by 4 bases and J by 5 bases; unmatched bases: 7. CDR3 bases: TGTGCCAGCAGCCGCCGGACAGGGGGCGAGACTGAAGCTTTCTTT. This translates into CASSRRTGGETEAFF.

The chain recombines TRBV10-2 with TRBJ2-3; TRBD2 matches 7 bases. The CDR3 contains 17 residues. V lost 0 bases to trimming and J lost 2 bases; unmatched junction nucleotides: 8. The germline V gene has CDR1 WSHSY and CDR2 SAAADI. CDR3 in amino acids: CASSESSGISHTDTQYF. Here the CDR3 DNA reads TGCGCCAGCAGTGAGTCCAGCGGGATCAGCCACACAGATACGCAGTATTTT.

The CDR3 nucleotides are TGCGCCAGCACCCGGACAATGACTAATGAAAAACTGTTTTTT. Translated: CASTRTMTNEKLFF. The rearrangement joins TRBV10-2 to TRBJ1-4; maybe TRBD1 (5 bases). Trimming removed 7 bases at V and 2 bases at J, with 11 bases between. The CDR3 extends over 14 amino acids. Germline values: CDR1 WSHSY, CDR2 SAAADI.

This chain joins TRBV3-1 (or the pseudogene TRBV3-2) and TRBJ2-3; D is possibly TRBD2 (6 bases). Trimming shortened V by 0 bases and J by 0 bases, and 13 bases separated the two germline ends. The CDR3 sequence is 17 residues long. Germline V CDR1 and CDR2: LGHDT, YNNKEL (reference sequence). In DNA, the CDR3 is TGTGCCAGCAGCCAAGAAGGCAGACTAGGTAGCACAGATACGCAGTATTTT. Its protein product is CASSQEGRLGSTDTQYF.

The rearrangement uses TRBV11-1 and TRBJ2-1, with 12 bases fitting TRBD2. This CDR3 contains 16 residues. Trimming at V came to 5 bases and at J to 10 bases, leaving 12 bases not matched to a gene. Germline-derived CDR1 and CDR2 are SGHAT and FQDESV (reference sequence). CDR3 sequence reads: CASSPRTSGTLWEQFF. The CDR3 DNA sequence: TGTGCCAGCAGCCCCAGGACTAGCGGGACCCTCTGGGAGCAGTTCTTC.

V usage is TRBV5-1 and J usage is TRBJ2-3; D is undetermined. With 3 bases removed from V and 4 bases from J, the gap between germline ends came to 9 bases. In germline, CDR1 is SGHRS, CDR2 YFSETQ. There are 13 residues in the CDR3. This CDR3 reads CASSYGEADTQYF. CDR3 DNA: TGCGCCAGCAGCTACGGAGAGGCAGATACGCAGTATTTT.

The gene calls are TRBV14 and TRBJ1-2; 7 bases fit TRBD1. CDR1 SGHDN and CDR2 FVKESK come from the germline V gene. This CDR3 has 15 residues. V was clipped by 2 bases and J by 5 bases; unmatched bases: 8. The CDR3 bases are TGTGCCAGCAGCCAATCGGTCGACAGGGCGTATGGCTACACCTTC. Amino acids: CASSQSVDRAYGYTF.

V is TRBV29-1 and J is TRBJ1-1, with 10 bases matching TRBD1. CDR1 and CDR2 from the germline V gene are SQVTM and ANQGSEA. This CDR3 region has 14 residues. V lost 6 bases to trimming and J lost 8 bases; unmatched junction nucleotides: 12. The CDR3 bases are TGCAGCGTACTAGAACGCCGGGACAGGGGCGAAGCTTTCTTT. Its translation is CSVLERRDRGEAFF.

The chain combines TRBV19 with TRBJ2-1; D ambiguous. The V end lost 0 bases, the J end lost 12 bases, and 18 bases lay between the germline ends. The V gene's germline CDR1 is LNHDA and CDR2 SQIVND (reference sequence). This CDR3 spans 15 amino acids. The CDR3 spells CASSIDRNSQIRQFF. The DNA of the CDR3 is TGTGCCAGTAGTATAGATCGGAATAGCCAAATTCGGCAGTTCTTC.

The chain is built from TRBV14 and TRBJ2-4, with 10 bases lining up with TRBD1. Per the germline V gene, CDR1 is SGHDN and CDR2 is FVKESK. The CDR3 contains 15 residues. The V gene end was trimmed by 4 bases and the J gene end by 8 bases; junction bases not matched to a gene: 8. CDR3 residues: CASSPGTGELHIQYF. The CDR3 DNA sequence: TGTGCCAGCAGCCCGGGGACAGGGGAACTACACATTCAGTACTTC.

The CDR3 reads CASSLQEGEKLFF. In nucleotides, the CDR3 is TGTGCCAGCAGCTTACAAGAGGGTGAAAAACTGTTTTTT. The rearrangement joins TRBV7-2 to TRBJ1-4, with D unresolved. Germline V gives CDR1 SGHTA, CDR2 FQGNSA. The CDR3 sequence is 13 residues long. With 2 bases removed from V and 7 bases from J, the gap between germline ends came to 8 bases.

The chain joins TRBV19 to TRBJ1-5; 7 bases match TRBD1. After removal of 2 bases from V and 4 bases from J, the junction contained 5 bases not matched to a gene. Germline assignment: CDR1 LNHDA and CDR2 SQIVND (reference sequence). The CDR3 contains 15 residues. The CDR3 nucleotides read TGTGCCAGTAGTATAAGACAGGGCCCTAATCAGCCCCAGCATTTT. Amino acids: CASSIRQGPNQPQHF.

The V gene is TRBV6-5, the J gene TRBJ2-7; tentatively, D is TRBD2 (5 bases). Trimming shortened V by 5 bases and J by 2 bases, and 13 bases separated the two germline ends. Germline CDR1 is MNHEY and CDR2 is SVGAGI. The CDR3 length is 14 residues. As DNA, the CDR3 is TGTGCCAGCAGTCGCCCCGGGATTCCCTACGAGCAGTACTTC. This gives the protein CASSRPGIPYEQYF.